One and the same sample provided the 32 T cell receptor beta chains below, sequenced in a study of post-analysis software for immune sequencing data. Overall study results and limits: Among 5 or 6 TRBV segments more frequent in patients than controls were TRBV5-6, TRBV5-1 and TRBV20-1.

Their target antigens are unknown. Carried by the TCR beta cDNA libraries were unique molecular identifiers. TCRdb ran MiXCR on the PCR reads and lists one entry per CDR3 protein. This sample has roughly 600,000 distinct CDR3 sequences, with 40% to 50% found just once. The material sequenced was blood. The origin of the receptors is a girl aged 5-17 years with multiple sclerosis.

This clonotype was seen a few times. This chain links TRBV6-1 with TRBJ2-7; TRBD2 matches at 10 bases. Germline trimming cut 7 bases from V and 3 bases from J; bases unmatched to any gene: 18. This CDR3 is 18 amino acids long. From germline, CDR1 is MNHNS and CDR2 SASEGT. The CDR3 loop reads CASTYMPRTSGTNYEQYF. CDR3 DNA: TGTGCCAGCACCTACATGCCCCGGACTAGCGGAACAAACTACGAGCAGTACTTC.

The chain has TRBV6-6 and TRBJ2-7, with D hard to call. Germline CDR1 and CDR2: MNHNY and SVGAGI (reference sequence). Trimming removed 2 bases at V and 0 bases at J, with 11 bases between. CDR3 size: 15 residues. CDR3 DNA: TGTGCCAGCAGTTACGAGTCGGCCTTCTCCTACGAGCAGTACTTC. Amino acid sequence: CASSYESAFSYEQYF.

This clonotype has just a few counts. The rearrangement uses TRBV12-3 or TRBV12-4 and TRBJ2-5; 15 bases align to TRBD2. The CDR3 spans 17 residues. The trim removed 5 bases at V and 2 bases at J, leaving 6 bases unmatched. CDR3 DNA sequence: TGTGCCAGCAGTAAATCGGGACTAGCGGGGGGACAAGAGACCCAGTACTTC. This sequence encodes CASSKSGLAGGQETQYF.

This clonotype was counted between two and nine times. This chain connects TRBV25-1 to TRBJ2-7; D possibly uses TRBD1 or TRBD2 (6 bases each). The V and J ends lost 1 base and 2 bases respectively, with 12 bases between them. This CDR3 contains 15 residues. The V gene's germline CDR1 is MGHDK and CDR2 SYGVNS. This CDR3 reads CASSEWGDKAYEQYF. CDR3 in DNA: TGTGCCAGCAGTGAATGGGGGGACAAAGCCTACGAGCAGTACTTC.

This chain uses TRBV6-6 with TRBJ1-1, with D uncertain. The CDR3 loop spans 10 amino acids. Trimming shortened V by 2 bases and J by 8 bases, and 3 bases separated the two germline ends. Germline V CDR1 and CDR2: MNHNY, SVGAGI (reference sequence). CDR3 loop: CASSYKEAFF. In nucleotides, the CDR3 is TGTGCCAGCAGTTACAAGGAAGCTTTCTTT.

The chain is built from TRBV5-1 and TRBJ1-4; D perhaps matches TRBD1 (5 bases). V lost 5 bases and J lost 1, with 12 bases in between. This CDR3 has 15 residues. Germline V gene sequence: CDR1 SGHRS, CDR2 YFSETQ. The CDR3 coding sequence is TGCGCCAGCAGTTCCGCGGGGGTAACTAATGAAAAACTGTTTTTT. Protein product: CASSSAGVTNEKLFF.

This clonotype was observed a few times. The V and J genes are TRBV5-5 and TRBJ1-2, with 9 nucleotides matching TRBD1. The CDR3 has 17 amino acids. After removal of 3 bases from V and 8 bases from J, the junction contained 17 bases not matched to a gene. Per germline, CDR1 SGHKS and CDR2 YYEKEE (reference sequence). As DNA, the CDR3 is TGTGCCAGCAGCTACCCAGCCGGGACAGGGCCGCAGGAGGGCTACACCTTC. It encodes CASSYPAGTGPQEGYTF.

This clonotype came up a few times. V gene TRBV6-6 combines with J gene TRBJ2-4, with 10 bases matching TRBD2. Germline CDR1 reads MNHNY; CDR2 reads SVGAGI (reference sequence). The CDR3 sequence is 17 residues long. J gave up 13 bases and V 4 bases, and 19 bases lay outside the gene matches. As DNA, the CDR3 is TGTGCCAGCAGTTCGCTAGCGGGAGTTAGTGTTTACAATGAGCAGTACTTC. Residues: CASSSLAGVSVYNEQYF.

This chain links TRBV5-6 with TRBJ2-7; D possibly matches TRBD1 or TRBD2 (5 bases each). Between the trimmed V and J ends, which lost 2 bases and 7 bases, there was a span of 16 bases. Germline values: CDR1 SGHDT, CDR2 YYEEEE. The CDR3 has 14 amino acids. The CDR3 DNA follows: TGTGCCAGCAGCTTCACCGGGACCCGCCTGGAGCAGTACTTC. Its protein product is CASSFTGTRLEQYF.

In its sample, this clonotype was seen a few times. The J gene is TRBJ2-5, the V gene TRBV29-1, with D possibly TRBD2 on 7 matching bases. This CDR3 has 14 residues. CDR1 is SQVTM and CDR2 is ANQGSEA in the germline V gene. V lost 4 bases to trimming and J lost 4 bases, with 16 bases between them. CDR3 bases: TGCAGCGTTGCCGCGGGGGCTTCAGGAGAGACCCAGTACTTC. Translation: CSVAAGASGETQYF.

The J gene is TRBJ2-1, the V gene TRBV3-1; 12 nucleotides align to TRBD2. Losses at the gene ends were 4 bases for V and 5 bases for J; bases not matched to a gene: 3. The CDR3 contains 15 residues. In germline, CDR1 is LGHDT, CDR2 YNNKEL (reference sequence). This CDR3 is CASSLRLAGDNEQFF. In DNA form, the CDR3 reads TGTGCCAGCAGCCTCCGACTAGCGGGGGACAATGAGCAGTTCTTC.

This clonotype came up a few times. V is TRBV6-6 and J is TRBJ1-2; the match to TRBD1 covers 9 bases. V dropped 5 bases and J dropped 2; count of bases not matched to a gene: 3. Germline V gene sequence: CDR1 MNHNY, CDR2 SVGAGI (reference sequence). The CDR3 has 14 amino acids. The CDR3 loop reads CASSNTGGNYGYTF. The CDR3 DNA reads as TGTGCCAGCAGTAACACAGGGGGCAACTATGGCTACACCTTC.

This clonotype appeared a few times. The V gene is TRBV4-1, the J gene TRBJ2-5; D might be TRBD2 (5 bases). The CDR3 covers 12 residues. V was trimmed by 8 bases and J by 1 base, leaving 8 bases between them. Germline V lookup: CDR1 MGHRA, CDR2 YSYEKL. The CDR3 DNA reads as TGCGCCAGCCGAGGGCCCCAAGAGACCCAGTACTTC. Its translation: CASRGPQETQYF.

The V and J genes are TRBV20-1 and TRBJ2-5, with TRBD1 as a possible D gene (5 bases). The CDR3 contains 15 residues. V gave up 2 bases and J gave up 11 bases, with 24 bases separating them. Germline values: CDR1 DFQATT, CDR2 SNEGSKA (reference sequence). The CDR3, as DNA: TGCAGTGCTAGACCTGGAAGGGGCCCATACAATGAGCAGTACTTC. Encoded protein: CSARPGRGPYNEQYF.

The DNA of the CDR3 is TGTGCCAGCACCGTAAGGGGGGACACCTACACAGATACGCAGTATTTT. This encodes CASTVRGDTYTDTQYF. The genes are TRBV12-3 or TRBV12-4 and TRBJ2-3; D assignment may be TRBD1 or TRBD2 (6 bases each). The germline V and J ends were trimmed by 7 bases and 2 bases, with 19 bases remaining between them. This CDR3 is built from 16 residues.

This clonotype was observed once. The chain joins TRBV12-3 or TRBV12-4 to TRBJ2-5; D might be TRBD2 (6 bases). V dropped 7 bases and J dropped 2 bases, with 14 bases sitting between them. The CDR3 has 14 amino acids. CDR3 sequence: CASTLTGGQETQYF. The CDR3 nucleotides are TGTGCCAGCACCCTAACCGGGGGACAAGAGACCCAGTACTTC.

This clonotype appeared a single time. The J gene is TRBJ2-7, the V gene TRBV24-1; D is unresolved. The J call could be wrong; TRBJ2-5 is a better fit for the DNA end. From germline, CDR1 is KGHDR and CDR2 SFDVKD. The CDR3 spans 16 residues. The CDR3 loop is CATSDLTARDQETQYF. The CDR3 DNA is TGTGCCACCAGTGATTTGACCGCCCGGGACCAAGAGACCCAGTACTTC.

This clonotype was seen only a few times. The chain uses TRBV27 and TRBJ2-5; 9 positions match TRBD1. The J call may not be correct, given that the DNA end is closer to TRBJ2-7. The CDR3 sequence is 14 residues long. Germline assignment: CDR1 MNHEY and CDR2 SMNVEV (reference sequence). The CDR3 protein is CASSPGQGLVEQYF. DNA for the CDR3: TGTGCCAGCAGTCCGGGACAGGGCCTCGTCGAGCAGTACTTC.

The chain combines TRBV29-1 with TRBJ2-1; D is uncertain. Trimming took 1 base from V and 6 from J, leaving 22 bases between them. This CDR3 is 17 amino acids long. The germline gives CDR1 SQVTM, CDR2 ANQGSEA. The chain's CDR3 is CSVEGAKGHYAGNEQFF. The CDR3 nucleotides read TGCAGCGTTGAAGGGGCAAAGGGCCATTACGCAGGCAATGAGCAGTTCTTC.

Remarks on this clonotype: Mismatch with germline at one junction end may stem from a read error. The chain recombines TRBV7-7 with TRBJ1-1, with D perhaps matching TRBD1 (5 bases). The CDR3 extends over 14 amino acids. CDR1 SSHAT and CDR2 FNYEAQ come from the germline V gene (reference sequence). CDR3 in DNA: TGTGCTAGCAGCTTAGCTCCGGGGGTACAGAAAGCTTTCTTT. Its protein is CASSLAPGVQKAFF.

The V gene is TRBV12-3 or TRBV12-4, the J gene TRBJ1-2; D is possibly TRBD1 (6 bases). The CDR3 loop spans 17 amino acids. V lost 6 bases and J lost 0, with 20 bases in between. The CDR3 bases are TGTGCCAGCAGGCCAACAGGGTCCGTAACCCCTAACTATGGCTACACCTTC. It encodes CASRPTGSVTPNYGYTF.

The V gene is TRBV6-5, the J gene TRBJ1-6; D is perhaps TRBD1 (6 bases). Germline-derived CDR1 and CDR2 are MNHEY and SVGAGI. The V gene lost 6 bases and the J gene lost 10 bases, with 16 bases spanning the gap. The CDR3 spans 14 residues. For the CDR3, the DNA is TGTGCCAGCAGCCTCGACAGGTCGGAATCACCCCTCCACTTT. Translation: CASSLDRSESPLHF.

The chain carries TRBV20-1 and TRBJ2-7, with 8 bases that match TRBD2. V lost 0 bases and J lost 0; bases outside the gene matches: 7. The germline V gene has CDR1 DFQATT and CDR2 SNEGSKA (reference sequence). This CDR3 is 16 amino acids long. The CDR3 bases are TGCAGTGCTAGAGATGTTAGTCGGGAGGGCTCCTACGAGCAGTACTTC. This sequence encodes CSARDVSREGSYEQYF.

J is TRBJ2-7 and V is TRBV5-1; 7 bases align to TRBD2. V was pared by 7 bases and J by 7 bases, with 8 bases of the junction left unmatched. Germline V gene lookup returns CDR1 SGHRS and CDR2 YFSETQ. The CDR3 covers 12 residues. This CDR3 is CASSDTSAEQYF. The CDR3 region has the DNA TGCGCCAGCTCCGATACTAGCGCGGAGCAGTACTTC.

This rearrangement joins TRBV6-1 to TRBJ2-3, with TRBD1 matching 11 bases. The ends lost 10 bases at V and 3 bases at J; junction bases unmatched: 6. The CDR3 sequence is 14 residues long. From germline, CDR1 is MNHNS and CDR2 SASEGT. The CDR3 is CATMDRGRTDTQYF. In DNA form, the CDR3 reads TGTGCCACTATGGACAGGGGGCGTACAGATACGCAGTATTTT.

This sequence joins TRBV20-1 and TRBJ2-3, with D unresolved. This CDR3 contains 14 residues. The germline V gene has CDR1 DFQATT and CDR2 SNEGSKA (reference sequence). With 4 bases removed from V and 0 bases from J, the gap between germline ends came to 11 bases. The CDR3 sequence: CSATLPASTDTQYF. In nucleotides, the CDR3 is TGCAGTGCTACCCTCCCGGCTAGCACAGATACGCAGTATTTT.

A few counts support this clonotype. The chain has TRBV29-1 and TRBJ2-3; possibly TRBD2 for D (6 bases). The CDR3 runs 10 residues. Germline assignment: CDR1 SQVTM and CDR2 ANQGSEA. Trimming left V 7 bases short and J 11 bases short, with 13 bases between. The CDR3 region has the DNA TGCAGCGGCCGGGACGGGAGGCAGTATTTT. It yields the protein CSGRDGRQYF.

This chain links TRBV7-9 with TRBJ2-1; TRBD1 might be the D (5 bases). Trimming shortened V by 4 bases and J by 3 bases, and 10 bases separated the two germline ends. Germline V gene sequence: CDR1 SEHNR, CDR2 FQNEAQ (reference sequence). This CDR3 spans 14 amino acids. CDR3 loop: CASSSTEDYNEQFF. For the CDR3, the DNA is TGTGCCAGCAGCTCGACAGAGGACTACAATGAGCAGTTCTTC.

The V and J genes are TRBV20-1 and TRBJ2-5; 10 bases fit TRBD1. V lost 1 base and J lost 11; bases outside the gene matches: 13. From germline, CDR1 is DFQATT and CDR2 SNEGSKA (reference sequence). The CDR3 spans 15 residues. The CDR3 here is CSARAPGQGLLEQYF. CDR3 coding DNA: TGCAGTGCTAGAGCGCCGGGACAGGGGTTGTTGGAGCAGTACTTC.

V and J are TRBV6-1 and TRBJ2-1; 7 bases are a match to TRBD2. The CDR3 loop spans 13 amino acids. Germline V gene sequence: CDR1 MNHNS, CDR2 SASEGT. V dropped 4 bases and J dropped 8; count of bases not matched to a gene: 5. Here the CDR3 reads CASSADGLDEQFF. The CDR3 coding sequence is TGTGCCAGCAGTGCCGACGGACTAGATGAGCAGTTCTTC.

In this sample, this clonotype turned up a few times. The gene calls are TRBV24-1 and TRBJ2-3, with 11 bases that match TRBD2. Germline assignment: CDR1 KGHDR and CDR2 SFDVKD. The CDR3 is 15 amino acids. The trim removed 4 bases at V and 4 bases at J, leaving 3 bases unmatched. CDR3 DNA: TGTGCCACCAGTGACACTAGCGGGGGCCCAGATACGCAGTATTTT. This codes for CATSDTSGGPDTQYF.

A few counts support this clonotype. The chain couples TRBV7-9 to TRBJ1-2, with a tentative D call TRBD1 (5 bases). Trimming removed 5 bases from V and 5 bases from J, with 21 bases in between. Germline values: CDR1 SEHNR, CDR2 FQNEAQ (reference sequence). The CDR3 is made up of 16 amino acids. CDR3 DNA: TGTGCCAGCAGCCAACAAGCCGGGACCCGGGTGTATGGCTACACCTTC. Translated, it gives CASSQQAGTRVYGYTF.